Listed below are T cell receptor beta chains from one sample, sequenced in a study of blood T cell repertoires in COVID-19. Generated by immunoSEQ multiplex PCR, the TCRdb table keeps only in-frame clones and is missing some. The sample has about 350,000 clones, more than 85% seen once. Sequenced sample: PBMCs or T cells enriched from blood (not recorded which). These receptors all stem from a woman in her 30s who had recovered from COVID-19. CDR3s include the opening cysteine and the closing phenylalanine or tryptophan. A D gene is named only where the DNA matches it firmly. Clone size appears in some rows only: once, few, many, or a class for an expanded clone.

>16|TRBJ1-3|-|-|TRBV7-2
CASSLMLGQAGNTIYF
TGTGCCAGCAGCCTTATGCTTGGTCAAGCCGGAAACACCATATATTTT
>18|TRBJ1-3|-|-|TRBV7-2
CASSLTPGGPSSGNTIYF
TGTGCCAGCAGCTTAACCCCGGGAGGTCCAAGCTCTGGAAACACCATATATTTT
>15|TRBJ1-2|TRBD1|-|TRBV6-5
CASSPGQGANYGYTF
TGTGCCAGCAGCCCCGGTCAGGGGGCGAACTATGGCTACACCTTC
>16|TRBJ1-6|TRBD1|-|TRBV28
CASSSGQKIYNSPLHF
TGTGCCAGCAGTTCGGGACAGAAAATTTATAATTCACCCCTCCACTTT
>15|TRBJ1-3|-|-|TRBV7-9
CASSLSLSRGNTIYF
TGTGCCAGCAGCTTATCCCTCTCGAGGGGAAACACCATATATTTT
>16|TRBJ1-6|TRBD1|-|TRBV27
CASSPPSTGRNSPLHF
TGTGCCAGCAGTCCTCCATCGACAGGGAGGAATTCACCCCTCCACTTT
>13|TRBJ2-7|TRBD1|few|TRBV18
CASSPTGPHEQYF
TGTGCCAGCTCACCGACAGGGCCCCACGAGCAGTACTTC
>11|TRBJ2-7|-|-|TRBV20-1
CSANAGYEQYF
TGCAGTGCTAACGCCGGCTACGAGCAGTACTTC
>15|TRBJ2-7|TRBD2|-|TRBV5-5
CASSAGLAGLYEQYF
TGTGCCAGCAGCGCGGGACTAGCGGGGTTGTACGAGCAGTACTTC
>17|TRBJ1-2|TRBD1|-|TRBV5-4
CASSLVFRDRGTYGYTF
TGTGCCAGCAGCTTGGTTTTCCGGGACAGGGGGACTTATGGCTACACCTTC
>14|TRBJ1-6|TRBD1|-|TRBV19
CASSLGQVLSPLHF
TGTGCCAGTAGCTTGGGACAGGTGCTTTCACCCCTCCACTTT
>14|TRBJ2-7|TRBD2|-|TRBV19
CASSASGGSYEQYF
TGTGCCAGTAGTGCTAGCGGGGGCTCCTACGAGCAGTACTTC
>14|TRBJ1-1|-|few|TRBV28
CASSPGVANTEAFF
TGTGCCAGCAGTCCGGGTGTGGCGAACACTGAAGCTTTCTTT
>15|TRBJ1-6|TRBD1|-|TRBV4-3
CASSQETGETSPLHF
TGCGCCAGCAGCCAGGAGACAGGGGAGACTTCACCCCTCCACTTT
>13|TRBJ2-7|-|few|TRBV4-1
CASSLQSAYEQYF
TGCGCCAGCAGCCTACAGTCCGCCTACGAGCAGTACTTC
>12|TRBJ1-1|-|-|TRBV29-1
CSVEGRNTEAFF
TGCAGCGTTGAGGGCAGGAACACTGAAGCTTTCTTT
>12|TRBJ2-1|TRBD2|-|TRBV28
CGVRGGDNEQFF
TGTGGGGTACGTGGGGGGGACAATGAGCAGTTCTTC
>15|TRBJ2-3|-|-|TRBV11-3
CASSLGGGNTDTQYF
TGTGCCAGCAGCTTAGGTGGAGGGAACACAGATACGCAGTATTTT
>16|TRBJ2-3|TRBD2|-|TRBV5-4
CASSLVRGGDTDTQYF
TGTGCCAGCAGCTTGGTGCGGGGGGGGGACACAGATACGCAGTATTTT
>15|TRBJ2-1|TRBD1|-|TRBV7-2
CASSFTGGGGYEQFF
TGTGCCAGCAGCTTCACAGGGGGCGGCGGTTACGAGCAGTTCTTC
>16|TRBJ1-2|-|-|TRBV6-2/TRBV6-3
CASSLTGGVPNYGYTF
TGTGCCAGCAGTTTAACCGGGGGAGTTCCGAACTATGGCTACACCTTC
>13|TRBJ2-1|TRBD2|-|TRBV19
CASSARGGNEQFF
TGTGCCAGTAGTGCCCGGGGGGGGAATGAGCAGTTCTTC
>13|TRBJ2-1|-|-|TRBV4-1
CASSQGAFNEQFF
TGCGCCAGCAGCCAAGGGGCCTTTAATGAGCAGTTCTTC
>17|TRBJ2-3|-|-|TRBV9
CASSVDPPGLLTDTQYF
TGTGCCAGCAGCGTAGACCCCCCAGGGCTCCTCACAGATACGCAGTATTTT
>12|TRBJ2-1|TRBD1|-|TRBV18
CASSPSGTVQFF
TGTGCCAGCTCACCATCCGGGACAGTTCAGTTCTTC
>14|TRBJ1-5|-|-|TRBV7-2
CASSLGRVRQPQHF
TGTGCCAGCAGCTTGGGCAGGGTCCGTCAGCCCCAGCATTTT
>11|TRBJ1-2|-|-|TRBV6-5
CVVQGPYGYTF
TGTGTCGTACAGGGACCTTATGGCTACACCTTC
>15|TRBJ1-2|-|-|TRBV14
CASSQDWSDMGGYTF
TGTGCCAGCAGCCAAGATTGGTCGGACATGGGCGGCTACACCTTC